This entry lists 9 T cell receptor beta chains sequenced from one sample in a study of cytomegalovirus exposure and HLA in healthy donors. The PCR made use of 60 Vbeta and 13 Jbeta primers. Libraries were prepared by immunoSEQ multiplex PCR; TCRdb keeps only in-frame clonotypes and omits some of them. The profile covers roughly 100,000 clones, with 75% to 85% appearing a single time and 9.5% to 12% taken by the ten largest. The sample comprised PBMCs. The receptors originated from a man aged 18 to 35 in good health and CMV-seropositive.

This clone has only one observation. The chain links TRBV15 to TRBJ2-7; D call uncertain. V lost 0 bases and J 3 bases, leaving 6 bases between the germline ends. The CDR3 totals 13 residues. Germline V gene data show CDR1 as LNHNV and CDR2 as YYDKDF (reference sequence). The CDR3 loop is CATSRDAVYEQYF. For the CDR3, the DNA is TGTGCCACCAGCAGAGATGCGGTCTACGAGCAGTACTTC.

This clone was recorded a few times. This chain connects TRBV5-1 to TRBJ2-3, with TRBD1 identical over 9 bases. The CDR3 extends over 13 amino acids. The germline gives CDR1 SGHRS, CDR2 YFSETQ. V lost 6 bases to trimming and J lost 5 bases; unmatched junction nucleotides: 4. The CDR3 reads CASMGTGIDTQYF. The CDR3 nucleotides are TGCGCCAGCATGGGGACAGGGATAGATACGCAGTATTTT.

The V call is TRBV4-2, the J call TRBJ2-7, with 9 bases matching TRBD2. The V segment lost 8 bases and the J segment 6 bases; nucleotides outside the gene matches: 8. This CDR3 has 13 residues. CDR1 and CDR2 from the germline V gene are LGHNA and YNFKEQ. The DNA for the CDR3 is TGTGCCAGCGGTGGGGCGGGGGGGACCGAGCAGTACTTC. It yields the protein CASGGAGGTEQYF.

There are a few counts of this clone. The rearrangement uses TRBV30 and TRBJ2-5, with 8 positions matching TRBD1. Looked up from germline, CDR1 is GTSNPN and CDR2 is SVGIG (reference sequence). CDR3 size: 12 residues. V lost 2 bases to trimming and J lost 5 bases; unmatched junction nucleotides: 1. The CDR3 DNA reads as TGTGCCTGGAGTCGGACAGGGGAGACCCAGTACTTC. It translates to CAWSRTGETQYF.

The chain links TRBV27 to TRBJ2-7; weak D call: TRBD1 (6 bases). There are 15 residues in the CDR3. Germline CDR1 reads MNHEY; CDR2 reads SMNVEV (reference sequence). V was trimmed by 5 bases and J by 2 bases, leaving 16 bases between them. CDR3 protein: CASSPTLDSTYEQYF. CDR3 nucleotide sequence: TGTGCCAGCAGTCCGACCTTGGACAGCACCTACGAGCAGTACTTC.

The chain employs TRBV6-5 and TRBJ2-7; TRBD1 matches 9 bases. The germline V gene encodes CDR1 MNHEY and CDR2 SVGAGI. This CDR3 is built from 13 residues. V shed 8 bases, J shed 5 bases, and the junction held 7 bases outside the gene matches. CDR3 DNA sequence: TGTGCCAGCGGCGACAGGGGGGTCGACGAGCAGTACTTC. Translated: CASGDRGVDEQYF.

The rearrangement joins TRBV21-1 to TRBJ2-5; the table names TRBD1, a call not compared with the DNA. TRBV21-1 is an annotated pseudogene. The CDR3 consists of 16 residues. The chain's CDR3 is CASSFPRQSLIVTQYF. DNA of the CDR3: TGTGCCAGCAGCTTTCCCAGACAGTCGTTGATAGTGACCCAGTACTTC.

V is TRBV27 and J is TRBJ1-6, with D perhaps matching TRBD1 (5 bases). The CDR3 extends over 15 amino acids. Germline values: CDR1 MNHEY, CDR2 SMNVEV (reference sequence). V shed 3 bases and J shed 9 bases, with 15 bases lying between them. CDR3 sequence: CASSFGLVGGSPLHF. The CDR3 nucleotides are TGTGCCAGCAGTTTCGGGCTAGTGGGGGGTTCACCCCTCCACTTT.

The chain uses TRBV19 and TRBJ1-5; D remains ambiguous. Trimming removed 5 bases from V and 5 bases from J, with 10 bases in between. The CDR3 runs to 13 residues. Germline V gene sequence: CDR1 LNHDA, CDR2 SQIVND (reference sequence). In DNA form, the CDR3 reads TGTGCCAGTAGTCTGGGGAGGGATCAGCCCCAGCATTTT. Translating it yields CASSLGRDQPQHF.